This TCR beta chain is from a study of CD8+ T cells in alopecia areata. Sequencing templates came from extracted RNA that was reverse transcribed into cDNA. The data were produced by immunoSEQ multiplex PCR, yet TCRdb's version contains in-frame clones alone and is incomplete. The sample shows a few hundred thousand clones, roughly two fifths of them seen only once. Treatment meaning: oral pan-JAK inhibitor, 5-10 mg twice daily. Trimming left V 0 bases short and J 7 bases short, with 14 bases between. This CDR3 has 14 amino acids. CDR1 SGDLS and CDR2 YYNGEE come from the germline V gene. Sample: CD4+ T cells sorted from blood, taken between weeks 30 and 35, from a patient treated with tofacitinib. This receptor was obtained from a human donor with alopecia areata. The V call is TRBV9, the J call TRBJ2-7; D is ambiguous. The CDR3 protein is CASSVDVDPREQYF. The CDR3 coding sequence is TGTGCCAGCAGCGTAGACGTAGACCCCCGGGAGCAGTACTTC.